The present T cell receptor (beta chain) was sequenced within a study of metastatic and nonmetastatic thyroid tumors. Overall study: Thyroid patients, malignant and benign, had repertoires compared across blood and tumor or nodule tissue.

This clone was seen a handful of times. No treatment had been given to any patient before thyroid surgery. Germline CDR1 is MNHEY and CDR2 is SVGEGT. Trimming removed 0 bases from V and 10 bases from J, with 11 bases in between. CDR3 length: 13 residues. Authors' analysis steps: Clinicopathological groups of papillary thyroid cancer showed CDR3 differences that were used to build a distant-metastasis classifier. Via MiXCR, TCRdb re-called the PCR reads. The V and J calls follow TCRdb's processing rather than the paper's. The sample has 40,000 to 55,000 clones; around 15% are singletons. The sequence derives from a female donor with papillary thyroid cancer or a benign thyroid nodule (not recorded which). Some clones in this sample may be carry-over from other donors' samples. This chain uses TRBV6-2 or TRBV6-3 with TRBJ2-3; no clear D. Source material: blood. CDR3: CASSYSEMGPQYF. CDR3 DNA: TGTGCCAGCAGTTACTCGGAGATGGGTCCGCAGTATTTT.